These 26 T cell receptor beta chains came from one sample sequenced in a study of blood T cell repertoires in COVID-19. TCRdb's table, derived via immunoSEQ multiplex PCR, lists solely in-frame clones and lacks some. The sample includes roughly 250,000 clones, approximately 79% of them seen just once. Sequencing was done on a sample of peripheral blood. These receptors were collected from a woman aged 40 to 50 with active or convalescent COVID-19.

This clone was found a few times. This rearrangement joins TRBV30 to TRBJ2-3; a possible D gene is TRBD2 (5 bases). CDR3 size: 13 residues. Looked up from germline, CDR1 is GTSNPN and CDR2 is SVGIG (reference sequence). V shed 0 bases and J shed 6 bases, with 10 bases lying between them. The CDR3 reads CAWSVQVADTQYF. Here the CDR3 DNA reads TGTGCCTGGAGTGTACAAGTAGCGGATACGCAGTATTTT.

The genes are TRBV19 and TRBJ2-2, with 7 bases aligning to TRBD1. In germline, CDR1 is LNHDA, CDR2 SQIVND (reference sequence). Losses at the gene ends were 8 bases for V and 6 bases for J; bases not matched to a gene: 9. The CDR3 covers 14 residues. The CDR3 sequence: CASYDRASPGELFF. CDR3 bases: TGTGCCAGTTATGACAGGGCTTCTCCCGGGGAGCTGTTTTTT. Combining the CDR3 with reference TRBV19 and TRBJ2-2 gives the whole variable domain DGGITQSPKYLFRKEGQNVTLSCEQNLNHDAMYWYRQDPGQGLRLIYYSQIVNDFQKGDIAEGYSVSREKKESFPLTVTSAQKNPTAFYLCASYDRASPGELFFGEGSRLTVL.

The V call is TRBV2, the J call TRBJ1-2; D is undetermined. The CDR3 extends over 15 amino acids. Trimming stripped 5 bases from V and 4 bases from J, with 17 bases between. The germline V gene encodes CDR1 SNHLY and CDR2 FYNNEI. Written as DNA, the CDR3 is TGTGCCAGCAGTCCTGTCTCTCTCCGAGGCTATGGCTACACCTTC. Its protein product is CASSPVSLRGYGYTF.

This clone was detected only once. The chain carries TRBV21-1 and TRBJ2-7; no DNA check was done on the table's D call, TRBD2. TRBV21-1 is recorded as a pseudogene. The CDR3 is 16 residues long. The CDR3 nucleotides read TGTGCCAGCAGCAAAAGCGGGGGTCGGGACGCCTACGAGCAGTACGTC. Protein product: CASSKSGGRDAYEQYV.

The chain couples TRBV28 to TRBJ2-1; TRBD2 agrees at 7 bases. V lost 6 bases, J lost 4 bases, and 3 bases stayed unmatched. The CDR3 has 13 residues. CDR1 is MDHEN and CDR2 is SYDVKM in the germline V gene. The CDR3 here is CASRGGEYNEQFF. In DNA form, the CDR3 reads TGTGCCAGCAGGGGAGGGGAGTACAATGAGCAGTTCTTC.

The V and J genes are TRBV7-9 and TRBJ2-5; TRBD2 is a possible D gene (6 bases). The germline V and J ends were trimmed by 5 bases and 2 bases, with 12 bases remaining between them. The germline CDR1 and CDR2 sequences are SEHNR and FQNEAQ (reference sequence). The CDR3 loop spans 14 amino acids. The CDR3 sequence: CASSHMGGQETQYF. The CDR3 coding sequence is TGTGCCAGCAGCCATATGGGGGGTCAAGAGACCCAGTACTTC.

V gene TRBV3-1 (or the pseudogene TRBV3-2) combines with J gene TRBJ1-1, with D uncertain. The CDR3 consists of 15 residues. Germline CDR1 LGHDT, CDR2 YNNKEL (reference sequence). Between the trimmed V and J ends, which lost 1 base and 1 base, there was a span of 10 bases. CDR3 DNA: TGTGCCAGCAGCCAAGTAAGACTTAGGAACACTGAAGCTTTCTTT. This sequence encodes CASSQVRLRNTEAFF.

V gene TRBV11-2 combines with J gene TRBJ2-6, with 8 bases identical to TRBD1. The germline gives CDR1 SGHAT, CDR2 FQNNGV. V was pared by 5 bases and J by 0 bases, with 9 bases of the junction left unmatched. This CDR3 is 18 amino acids long. The CDR3 spells CASSLRQGISSGANVLTF. The CDR3 nucleotides read TGTGCCAGCAGCCTACGACAGGGGATCTCCTCTGGGGCCAACGTCCTGACTTTC.

The chain uses TRBV11-3 and TRBJ2-1; TRBD1 agrees at 9 bases. V dropped 3 bases and J dropped 10; count of bases not matched to a gene: 13. Germline V gene data show CDR1 as SGHNT and CDR2 as YENEEA. The CDR3 consists of 16 residues. CDR3 coding DNA: TGTGCCAGCAGCTTTACGTCCGGGACAGGGAACGAAGAGCAGTTCTTC. Its protein product is CASSFTSGTGNEEQFF. Variable domain in full (rest from reference TRBV11-3 and TRBJ2-1): EAGVVQSPRYKIIEKKQPVAFWCNPISGHNTLYWYLQNLGQGPELLIRYENEEAVDDSQLPKDRFSAERLKGVDSTLKIQPAELGDSAVYLCASSFTSGTGNEEQFFGPGTRLTVL.

This chain links TRBV30 with TRBJ1-3; D remains ambiguous. Trimming removed 0 bases at V and 4 bases at J, with 4 bases between. CDR3 length: 12 amino acids. Germline V gene lookup returns CDR1 GTSNPN and CDR2 SVGIG (reference sequence). DNA for the CDR3: TGTGCCTGGAGTGTACTGGGAAACACCATATATTTT. Its protein is CAWSVLGNTIYF.

The gene calls are TRBV4-1 and TRBJ2-7; TRBD2 aligns across 10 bases. This CDR3 comprises 15 residues. Trimming cost V 0 bases and J 6 bases; bases outside gene matches: 5. Germline values: CDR1 MGHRA, CDR2 YSYEKL. The CDR3: CASSQESAGGVEQYV. CDR3 nucleotide sequence: TGCGCCAGCAGCCAAGAGTCAGCGGGGGGGGTCGAGCAGTACGTC.

This clone was recorded at least ten times. The chain couples TRBV4-2 to TRBJ2-5; 9 bases fit TRBD2. The CDR3 covers 16 residues. V lost 0 bases, J lost 5 bases, and 7 bases stayed unmatched. CDR1 is LGHNA, CDR2 YNFKEQ, per germline. The CDR3: CASSQDPSGAVETQYF. The DNA of the CDR3 is TGTGCCAGCAGCCAAGACCCTAGCGGGGCCGTGGAGACCCAGTACTTC.

The chain uses TRBV28 and TRBJ1-2; unclear D gene. V was pared by 2 bases and J by 6 bases, with 19 bases between. The CDR3 has 16 amino acids. Germline CDR1 is MDHEN and CDR2 is SYDVKM. The CDR3 DNA is TGTGCCAGCAGTTTAATGTCGGGAGGGCGATACGATGGCTACACCTTC. Its protein is CASSLMSGGRYDGYTF.

The chain has TRBV5-1 and TRBJ2-5; 7 bases align to TRBD1. The CDR3 is 15 amino acids. Germline V CDR1 and CDR2: SGHRS, YFSETQ. V lost 4 bases, J lost 5 bases, and 11 bases stayed unmatched. The CDR3 is CASSPHRTGPETQYF. CDR3 DNA sequence: TGCGCCAGCAGCCCACATAGGACAGGCCCCGAGACCCAGTACTTC.

This clone was detected only a few times. The chain employs TRBV28 and TRBJ1-2, with TRBD1 identical over 8 bases. Germline V gene sequence: CDR1 MDHEN, CDR2 SYDVKM. V lost 8 bases to trimming and J lost 5 bases; unmatched junction nucleotides: 7. This CDR3 is 13 amino acids long. The CDR3 reads CASEGDRYYGYTF. The CDR3 nucleotides are TGTGCCAGCGAGGGGGACAGGTATTATGGCTACACCTTC.

This chain links TRBV25-1 with TRBJ2-3; the D gene is possibly TRBD2 (6 bases). Germline V CDR1 and CDR2: MGHDK, SYGVNS. The V end lost 10 bases, the J end lost 0 bases, and 14 bases lay between the germline ends. The CDR3 extends over 14 amino acids. The CDR3 reads CATRGGTSTDTQYF. CDR3 in DNA: TGTGCCACCAGAGGTGGGACTAGCACAGATACGCAGTATTTT.

A remark on this clone: Other DNA sequences from this sample encode an identical CDR3 as well. The chain employs TRBV2 and TRBJ1-5, with 12 bases matching TRBD1. This CDR3 region has 15 residues. Germline-derived CDR1 and CDR2 are SNHLY and FYNNEI. V lost 6 bases to trimming and J lost 1 base; unmatched junction nucleotides: 1. CDR3 in DNA: TGTGCCAGCAGGGGGACAGGGGGCAGCAATCAGCCCCAGCATTTT. Amino acid sequence: CASRGTGGSNQPQHF. Using reference TRBV2 and TRBJ1-5 for the parts outside the CDR3, the full variable domain is EPEVTQTPSHQVTQMGQEVILRCVPISNHLYFYWYRQILGQKVEFLVSFYNNEISEKSEIFDDQFSVERPDGSNFTLKIRSTKLEDSAMYFCASRGTGGSNQPQHFGDGTRLSIL.

The V call is TRBV7-3, the J call TRBJ2-2, with 9 positions matching TRBD2. The J segment lost 4 bases and the V segment lost 8 bases, leaving 8 bases of the junction unmatched. This CDR3 region has 15 residues. Germline-derived CDR1 and CDR2 are SGHTA and FQGTGA. The CDR3 sequence: CASGPAGGGTGELFF. The CDR3 region has the DNA TGTGCCAGCGGACCAGCGGGGGGCGGCACCGGGGAGCTGTTTTTT.

The chain has TRBV21-1 and TRBJ1-6; TRBD1 was called by the table and not checked on the DNA. TRBV21-1 is a listed pseudogene. CDR3 size: 14 residues. CDR3 sequence (DNA): TGTGCCAGCAGCTCCGGGACAGGGAATTCACCCCTCCACTTT. As protein: CASSSGTGNSPLHF.

The chain uses TRBV2 and TRBJ1-2; 8 nucleotides align to TRBD1. Trimming at V came to 1 base and at J to 7 bases, leaving 5 bases not matched to a gene. Germline values: CDR1 SNHLY, CDR2 FYNNEI. The CDR3 covers 14 residues. CDR3 in DNA: TGTGCCAGCAGTGAAGTCCAGGGGGCGACTGGCTACACCTTC. Translating gives CASSEVQGATGYTF. The entire variable domain, with the rest obtained from reference TRBV2 and TRBJ1-2, is as follows: EPEVTQTPSHQVTQMGQEVILRCVPISNHLYFYWYRQILGQKVEFLVSFYNNEISEKSEIFDDQFSVERPDGSNFTLKIRSTKLEDSAMYFCASSEVQGATGYTFGSGTRLTVV.

The chain has TRBV11-2 and TRBJ2-3, with 12 bases matching TRBD2. J was trimmed by 6 bases and V by 1 base; bases with no gene match: 2. This CDR3 has 15 residues. Germline CDR1 SGHAT, CDR2 FQNNGV. The CDR3 loop is CASSLGLAGADTQYF. In DNA form, the CDR3 reads TGTGCCAGCAGCTTAGGACTAGCGGGGGCTGATACGCAGTATTTT.

This clone has at least ten counts. The rearrangement uses TRBV18 and TRBJ2-1, with D perhaps matching TRBD2 (7 bases). Per the germline V gene, CDR1 is KGHSH and CDR2 is LQKENI. The V and J ends lost 6 bases and 7 bases respectively, with 22 bases between them. The CDR3 sequence is 16 residues long. For the CDR3, the DNA is TGTGCCAGCTCGCTCTCCAGAGGGGGGGTTCTGAATGAGCAGTTCTTC. It is translated as CASSLSRGGVLNEQFF.

Only one count was recorded for this clone. The rearrangement joins TRBV5-4 to TRBJ2-7, with TRBD1 identical over 7 bases. CDR3 length equals 14 residues. Germline lookup yields CDR1 SGHNT and CDR2 YYREEE (reference sequence). After removal of 0 bases from V and 4 bases from J, the junction contained 4 bases not matched to a gene. The CDR3 loop is CASSLASQGYEQYF. CDR3 sequence (DNA): TGTGCCAGCAGCTTGGCCTCACAGGGGTACGAGCAGTACTTC. The whole variable domain, filled in from reference TRBV5-4 and TRBJ2-7, reads ETGVTQSPTHLIKTRGQQVTLRCSSQSGHNTVSWYQQALGQGPQFIFQYYREEENGRGNFPPRFSGLQFPNYSSELNVNALELDDSALYLCASSLASQGYEQYFGPGTRLTVT.

This clone was detected many times. The chain carries TRBV7-8 and TRBJ1-2; D is unresolved. V lost 4 bases to trimming and J lost 4 bases, with 13 bases between them. CDR1 SGHVS and CDR2 FQNEAQ come from the germline V gene. The CDR3 covers 14 residues. Here the CDR3 reads CASSSGEGPYGYTF. The CDR3 region has the DNA TGTGCCAGCAGCTCCGGAGAGGGCCCCTATGGCTACACCTTC.

The CDR3 region has the DNA TGTGCCAGCAGCCAGACAGGGGCCCTCACGGGTTCACCCCTCCACTTT. Translating gives CASSQTGALTGSPLHF. The chain recombines TRBV3-1 (or the pseudogene TRBV3-2) with TRBJ1-6; 8 bases agree with TRBD1. The germline V gene has CDR1 LGHDT and CDR2 YNNKEL (reference sequence). Trimming cost V 3 bases and J 9 bases; bases outside gene matches: 10. The CDR3 is 16 residues long.

The CDR3 coding sequence is TGTGCCAGCAGCACAACCAGGGGTGGGGAAAAACTGTTTTTT. This gives the protein CASSTTRGGEKLFF. This sequence joins TRBV11-2 and TRBJ1-4; tentatively, D is TRBD1 (6 bases). The V gene's germline CDR1 is SGHAT and CDR2 FQNNGV. This CDR3 has 14 residues. V was cut by 5 bases and J by 8 bases, with 15 bases left in between.